This T cell receptor beta chain was identified during a study of blood T cell repertoires in COVID-19. Study-wide background: Acute-phase and convalescent COVID-19 samples originated in the United States, Italy and Spain. T cells, B-cell-depleted T cells, or PBMCs provided the cDNA or gDNA that served as material.

Germline values: CDR1 SNHLY, CDR2 FYNNEI. Trimming took 9 bases from V and 2 from J, leaving 20 bases between them. The CDR3 length is 16 residues. Original processing methods: How many nucleated cells were present was estimated from reference gene primer amplification. The repertoire was sequenced with immunoSEQ multiplex PCR; TCRdb's copy has only in-frame clones and lacks some. The V and J calls and clone size were taken over from that table, and D and trimming were inferred from the DNA. The repertoire holds about 53,000 clones, with approximately 80% as singletons. Sequencing was carried out using peripheral blood. The receptor was derived from a human donor in a cohort sampled during active COVID-19. The V and J genes are TRBV2 and TRBJ1-3; D perhaps matches TRBD1 (6 bases). This chain's CDR3 is CARGREGWGPGNTIYF. CDR3 DNA: TGTGCCAGGGGACGTGAGGGTTGGGGGCCTGGAAACACCATATATTTT.